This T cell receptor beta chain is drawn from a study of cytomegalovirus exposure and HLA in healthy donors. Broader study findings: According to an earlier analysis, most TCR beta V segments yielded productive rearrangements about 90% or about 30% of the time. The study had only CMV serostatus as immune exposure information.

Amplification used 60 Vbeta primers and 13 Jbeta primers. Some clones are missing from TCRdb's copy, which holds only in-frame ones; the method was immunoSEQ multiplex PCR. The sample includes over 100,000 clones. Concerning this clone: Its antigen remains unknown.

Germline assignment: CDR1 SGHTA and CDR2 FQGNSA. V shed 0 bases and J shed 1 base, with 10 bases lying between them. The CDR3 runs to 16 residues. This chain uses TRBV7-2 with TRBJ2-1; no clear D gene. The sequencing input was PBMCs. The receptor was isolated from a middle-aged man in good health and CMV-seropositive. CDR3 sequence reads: CASSLALTVSYNEQFF. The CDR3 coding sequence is TGTGCCAGCAGCTTAGCGCTAACGGTTTCCTACAATGAGCAGTTCTTC.